These 21 T cell receptor beta chains share one sample of origin, sequenced in a study of cytomegalovirus exposure and HLA in healthy donors. Both 60 Vbeta primers and 13 Jbeta primers went into the PCR. Sequencing was performed with immunoSEQ multiplex PCR; in TCRdb, only in-frame clones are kept and a portion is missing. This table has roughly 130,000 clones, around four fifths appearing once. Sequencing used PBMCs. The receptors shown here come from a human donor in good health.

CDR3: CASSGTKNTEAFF. The CDR3 DNA reads as TGCGCCAGCAGTGGGACAAAGAACACTGAAGCTTTCTTT. This sequence joins TRBV10-1 and TRBJ1-1, with D possibly matching TRBD1 (5 bases). The V gene's germline CDR1 is WNHNN and CDR2 SYGVQD (reference sequence). The length of the CDR3 is 13 residues. Trimming took 4 bases from V and 1 from J, leaving 7 bases between them.

The chain uses TRBV7-9 and TRBJ1-2; D is undetermined. Trimming left V 2 bases short and J 8 bases short, with 3 bases between. Germline V gene sequence: CDR1 SEHNR, CDR2 FQNEAQ (reference sequence). This CDR3 has 10 amino acids. The CDR3 region has the DNA TGTGCCAGCAGCTTAAGCGGCTACACCTTC. It is translated as CASSLSGYTF.

The rearrangement joins TRBV19 to TRBJ1-2, with D uncertain. In germline, CDR1 is LNHDA, CDR2 SQIVND (reference sequence). Trimming left V 7 bases short and J 1 base short, with 16 bases between. The CDR3 is made up of 15 amino acids. CDR3 in amino acids: CASNTRGRFNYGYTF. Written as DNA, the CDR3 is TGTGCCAGTAACACTCGGGGAAGGTTTAACTATGGCTACACCTTC.

The chain joins TRBV5-1 to TRBJ2-3; D is possibly TRBD2 (6 bases). The V and J ends lost 0 bases and 5 bases respectively, with 7 bases between them. The CDR3 consists of 13 residues. Germline CDR1 SGHRS, CDR2 YFSETQ. CDR3 bases: TGCGCCAGCAGCTTGGCGGGGGAAGATACGCAGTATTTT. Amino acid sequence: CASSLAGEDTQYF.

This chain connects TRBV9 to TRBJ1-2; 9 bases align to TRBD1. The CDR3 spans 14 residues. In germline, CDR1 is SGDLS, CDR2 YYNGEE. Trimming at V came to 4 bases and at J to 7 bases, leaving 8 bases not matched to a gene. In nucleotides, the CDR3 is TGTGCCAGCAGCCCCGGACAGGGGTTGATTGGCTACACCTTC. Its translation is CASSPGQGLIGYTF.

V gene TRBV4-1 combines with J gene TRBJ2-2; D is possibly TRBD1 (6 bases). V lost 6 bases and J 6 bases, leaving 11 bases between the germline ends. The CDR3 has 13 residues. The germline gives CDR1 MGHRA, CDR2 YSYEKL. CDR3 loop: CASSRTVPGELFF. In DNA, the CDR3 is TGCGCCAGCAGTCGGACAGTCCCCGGGGAGCTGTTTTTT.

The chain employs TRBV7-9 and TRBJ2-5; 12 nucleotides agree with TRBD2. The CDR3 loop spans 16 amino acids. Germline lookup yields CDR1 SEHNR and CDR2 FQNEAQ (reference sequence). Losses at the gene ends were 4 bases for V and 4 bases for J; bases not matched to a gene: 7. The CDR3 protein is CASSSELTSGGETQYF. The CDR3 nucleotides read TGTGCCAGCAGCTCGGAACTGACTAGCGGGGGAGAGACCCAGTACTTC.

CDR3 nucleotides: TGTGCCAGCATCCTCCACGAGCAGTACTTC. Its translation: CASILHEQYF. V usage is TRBV6-6 and J usage is TRBJ2-7; D remains ambiguous. Trimming left V 7 bases short and J 5 bases short, with 6 bases between. The V gene's germline CDR1 is MNHNY and CDR2 SVGAGI (reference sequence). CDR3 size: 10 residues.

The chain carries TRBV5-1 and TRBJ2-1; 9 positions match TRBD2. V was clipped by 0 bases and J by 8 bases; unmatched bases: 6. The CDR3 spans 15 residues. Germline V gene data show CDR1 as SGHRS and CDR2 as YFSETQ. The CDR3 protein is CASSLVASGVYEQFF. The CDR3 region has the DNA TGCGCCAGCAGCTTGGTGGCTAGCGGGGTGTATGAGCAGTTCTTC.

The chain links TRBV11-2 to TRBJ1-5; no clear D. The CDR3 length is 15 residues. The ends were cut back, 2 bases at V and 2 bases at J, with 10 bases in the middle. Germline CDR1 is SGHAT and CDR2 is FQNNGV. The CDR3 is CASSLYGGGNQPQHF. The CDR3, as DNA: TGTGCCAGCAGCTTATACGGCGGTGGCAATCAGCCCCAGCATTTT.

The chain is built from TRBV6-1 and TRBJ1-2; unclear D gene. This CDR3 is built from 16 residues. V was trimmed by 0 bases and J by 1 base, leaving 12 bases between them. CDR1 is MNHNS, CDR2 SASEGT, per germline. As DNA, the CDR3 is TGTGCCAGCAGTGAAGCCGCCAACTTAGATAACTATGGCTACACCTTC. This encodes CASSEAANLDNYGYTF.

The sample holds one count of this clone. The rearrangement links TRBV6-5 to TRBJ2-1, with D unresolved. Germline V gene sequence: CDR1 MNHEY, CDR2 SVGAGI. V gave up 2 bases and J gave up 11 bases, with 13 bases separating them. The CDR3 is 13 residues long. The CDR3 sequence: CASSYVRGPQQFF. CDR3 sequence (DNA): TGTGCCAGCAGTTACGTGCGCGGCCCCCAGCAGTTCTTC.

The chain joins TRBV9 to TRBJ1-5; 7 bases fit TRBD1. Germline CDR1 is SGDLS and CDR2 is YYNGEE. CDR3 size: 14 residues. With V trimmed by 4 bases and J by 4 bases, 5 bases remained unmatched. The CDR3 nucleotides read TGTGCCAGCAGCCTAGACAGGGATAATCAGCCCCAGCATTTT. Protein: CASSLDRDNQPQHF.

This chain joins TRBV6-6 and TRBJ2-5, with a weak D call TRBD2 (5 bases). The tail of the sequence fits TRBJ2-7 better, so the J call may be wrong. CDR3 length: 11 residues. Germline values: CDR1 MNHNY, CDR2 SVGAGI (reference sequence). This CDR3 is CASSDYYEQYF. The CDR3 coding sequence is TGTGCCAGCAGTGACTACTACGAGCAGTACTTC.

The chain links TRBV2 to TRBJ2-7; no clear D gene. The germline gives CDR1 SNHLY, CDR2 FYNNEI. Trimming took 4 bases from V and 0 from J, leaving 7 bases between them. The CDR3 totals 13 residues. Here the CDR3 DNA reads TGTGCCAGCAGTGGAGGCAGCTCCTACGAGCAGTACTTC. Translating gives CASSGGSSYEQYF.

The chain links TRBV7-3 to TRBJ2-5; tentatively, D is TRBD1 (6 bases). The J call is in doubt because the DNA end fits TRBJ2-7 better. Germline V gene data show CDR1 as SGHTA and CDR2 as FQGTGA. CDR3 size: 13 residues. The CDR3: CASSFGDRTEQYF. CDR3 nucleotides: TGTGCCAGCAGCTTTGGCGACAGGACCGAGCAGTACTTC.

The chain joins TRBV7-6 to TRBJ2-3; TRBD1 is a possible D gene (6 bases). The V gene's germline CDR1 is SGHVS and CDR2 FNYEAQ. The CDR3 is 13 amino acids. Trimming left V 5 bases short and J 6 bases short, with 12 bases between. CDR3 sequence (DNA): TGTGCCAGCAGCAAACAGGGACCTGATACGCAGTATTTT. It is translated as CASSKQGPDTQYF.

The rearrangement links TRBV5-1 to TRBJ2-3; D gene unclear. The germline CDR1 and CDR2 sequences are SGHRS and YFSETQ. The CDR3 sequence is 16 residues long. The V and J ends lost 0 bases and 6 bases respectively, with 17 bases between them. The CDR3 loop is CASSLDPVTTSDTQYF. The CDR3 DNA sequence: TGCGCCAGCAGCTTGGACCCGGTGACAACATCGGATACGCAGTATTTT.

The V call is TRBV7-9, the J call TRBJ1-6, with D possibly being TRBD1 (5 bases). V shed 4 bases and J shed 11 bases, with 21 bases lying between them. CDR1 is SEHNR and CDR2 is FQNEAQ in the germline V gene (reference sequence). This CDR3 contains 16 residues. The CDR3 nucleotides read TGTGCCAGCAGCTCGATAGCCGGGACCTCGGGAGCACCCCTCCACTTT. This translates into CASSSIAGTSGAPLHF. Full variable domain (remainder filled in from reference TRBV7-9 and TRBJ1-6): DTGVSQNPRHKITKRGQNVTFRCDPISEHNRLYWYRQTLGQGPEFLTYFQNEAQLEKSRLLSDRFSAERPKGSFSTLEIQRTEQGDSAMYLCASSSIAGTSGAPLHFGNGTRLTVT.

CDR3 region: CASSFAEMRTGELFF. The DNA for the CDR3 is TGTGCCAGCAGCTTCGCCGAAATGCGCACCGGGGAGCTGTTTTTT. The chain joins TRBV11-1 to TRBJ2-2; D not resolved. Germline lookup yields CDR1 SGHAT and CDR2 FQDESV (reference sequence). The CDR3 sequence is 15 residues long. The V gene lost 3 bases and the J gene lost 4 bases, with 12 bases spanning the gap.

The chain carries TRBV29-1 and TRBJ2-1; 9 bases are a match to TRBD1. This CDR3 region has 13 residues. Trimming at V came to 4 bases and at J to 8 bases, leaving 6 bases not matched to a gene. The germline V gene has CDR1 SQVTM and CDR2 ANQGSEA. The CDR3 DNA reads as TGCAGCGTTGCTACAGGGGGCAGGTATGAGCAGTTCTTC. Its translation: CSVATGGRYEQFF.